The 16 T cell receptor beta chains reported below all come from one sample, sequenced in a study of cytomegalovirus exposure and HLA in healthy donors. PCR involved 60 Vbeta and 13 Jbeta primers. Clones were sequenced by immunoSEQ multiplex PCR, and TCRdb holds only the in-frame ones, with some missing. The data show tens of thousands of clones, with less than 75% seen just once and around 25% held by the top ten. Sequences were obtained from PBMCs. These receptors were taken from a man aged 45-65 years in good health and CMV-seropositive.

The rearrangement joins TRBV5-1 to TRBJ2-7, with 12 bases fitting TRBD2. With V trimmed by 4 bases and J by 6 bases, 8 bases remained unmatched. Germline CDR1 SGHRS, CDR2 YFSETQ. The CDR3 loop spans 15 amino acids. The CDR3 loop is CASSPLTSGRGEQYF. CDR3 DNA sequence: TGCGCCAGCAGCCCCCTGACTAGCGGGAGAGGCGAGCAGTACTTC.

The chain links TRBV6-5 to TRBJ1-2, with D maybe TRBD1 (6 bases). Germline V gene lookup returns CDR1 MNHEY and CDR2 SVGAGI. Trimming cost V 6 bases and J 8 bases, with 13 bases left between them. The CDR3 extends over 12 amino acids. CDR3: CASSRQDKGYTF. The CDR3 DNA reads as TGTGCCAGCAGCAGACAGGATAAAGGCTACACCTTC.

This chain links TRBV15 with TRBJ1-2; 10 bases map to TRBD1. The CDR3 totals 15 residues. The V and J ends lost 3 bases and 2 bases, in that order; junction bases with no gene match: 3. Germline V gene sequence: CDR1 LNHNV, CDR2 YYDKDF (reference sequence). CDR3 sequence: CATSRRDRGNYGYTF. For the CDR3, the DNA is TGTGCCACCAGCAGGAGGGACAGGGGAAACTATGGCTACACCTTC.

The CDR3 loop reads CASRRQGIDGYTF. The CDR3 nucleotides read TGTGCCAGCAGGAGACAGGGGATAGATGGCTACACCTTC. The rearrangement links TRBV5-4 to TRBJ1-2; TRBD1 aligns across 8 bases. Germline V CDR1 and CDR2: SGHNT, YYREEE (reference sequence). This CDR3 has 13 residues. After removal of 5 bases from V and 6 bases from J, the junction contained 6 bases not matched to a gene.

This clone was detected only a few times. The chain couples TRBV4-2 to TRBJ2-5, with 8 nucleotides matching TRBD2. The CDR3 spans 16 residues. CDR1 and CDR2 from the germline V gene are LGHNA and YNFKEQ. V lost 1 base to trimming and J lost 3 bases; unmatched junction nucleotides: 7. The CDR3, as DNA: TGTGCCAGCAGCCAAGGGGCAGCGGGAGTGGAAGAGACCCAGTACTTC. The encoded protein is CASSQGAAGVEETQYF.

As DNA, the CDR3 is TGTGCCAGCAGTCACAGGGGGCAAGGTCAGCCCCAGCATTTT. It codes for CASSHRGQGQPQHF. V usage is TRBV27 and J usage is TRBJ1-5; 9 positions agree with TRBD1. CDR3 length equals 14 residues. V lost 5 bases, J lost 6 bases, and 5 bases stayed unmatched. Germline V lookup: CDR1 MNHEY, CDR2 SMNVEV (reference sequence).

The chain employs TRBV6-5 and TRBJ1-4; D is undetermined. The J call may not be correct, given that the DNA end is closer to TRBJ2-2. CDR1 and CDR2 (germline): MNHEY, SVGAGI. The CDR3 length is 15 residues. The CDR3 nucleotides read TGTGCCAGCAGTTACTCACCCACTCCCCGCTTGGAGCTGTTTTTT. Translating gives CASSYSPTPRLELFF.

This chain uses TRBV10-3 with TRBJ2-5; the match to TRBD2 covers 7 bases. Germline-derived CDR1 and CDR2 are ENHRY and SYGVKD. The CDR3 is made up of 15 amino acids. Trimming at V came to 6 bases and at J to 0 bases, leaving 7 bases not matched to a gene. The CDR3 reads CAISGSSGNQETQYF. CDR3 DNA: TGTGCCATCAGCGGATCTAGCGGAAACCAAGAGACCCAGTACTTC.

The rearrangement uses TRBV10-3 and TRBJ2-1; TRBD2 might be the D (5 bases). Trimming took off 7 bases at V and 5 bases at J, with 18 bases between the two ends. Germline-derived CDR1 and CDR2 are ENHRY and SYGVKD. The CDR3 loop spans 15 amino acids. The CDR3 DNA reads TGTGCCATCACCCACGAGCTAGCAGATGACAATGAGCAGTTCTTC. The encoded protein is CAITHELADDNEQFF.

This clone showed up just once. The V gene is TRBV7-2, the J gene TRBJ2-1; the match to TRBD2 covers 9 bases. The trim removed 3 bases at V and 0 bases at J, leaving 6 bases unmatched. The CDR3 is 17 residues long. Germline CDR1 SGHTA, CDR2 FQGNSA. The CDR3 loop reads CASSLGLTSGSYNEQFF. CDR3 bases: TGTGCCAGCAGCTTGGGGCTGACTAGCGGCTCCTACAATGAGCAGTTCTTC.

The gene calls are TRBV7-9 and TRBJ2-6; D is possibly TRBD2 (6 bases). This CDR3 has 17 amino acids. Germline V gene data show CDR1 as SEHNR and CDR2 as FQNEAQ (reference sequence). Deletions cut 2 bases from V and 1 base from J, with 12 bases between. CDR3 amino acids: CASSLIQGLSGANVLTF. CDR3 coding DNA: TGTGCCAGCAGCTTAATCCAGGGACTTTCTGGGGCCAACGTCCTGACTTTC.

The chain joins TRBV2 to TRBJ1-5, with D possibly TRBD1 on 6 matching bases. Germline V lookup: CDR1 SNHLY, CDR2 FYNNEI. Trimming stripped 7 bases from V and 0 bases from J, with 13 bases between. CDR3 length: 15 residues. CDR3 region: CASKVDRSSNQPQHF. As DNA, the CDR3 is TGTGCCAGCAAAGTGGACAGATCTAGCAATCAGCCCCAGCATTTT.

The chain uses TRBV28 and TRBJ1-4; D unclear. The CDR3 loop spans 14 amino acids. Trimming removed 2 bases at V and 3 bases at J, with 7 bases between. Germline CDR1 is MDHEN and CDR2 is SYDVKM. CDR3 bases: TGTGCCAGCAGTTTAGTCAGATCTAATGAAAAACTGTTTTTT. It encodes CASSLVRSNEKLFF.

The chain combines TRBV9 with TRBJ2-1, with D maybe TRBD2 (6 bases). This CDR3 spans 15 amino acids. Trimming cost V 0 bases and J 4 bases, with 11 bases left between them. Germline CDR1 reads SGDLS; CDR2 reads YYNGEE. The CDR3 DNA reads TGTGCCAGCAGCGTAGTCGGGAGAGGATACAATGAGCAGTTCTTC. This gives the protein CASSVVGRGYNEQFF. The full variable domain, rest sourced from reference TRBV9 and TRBJ2-1, is DSGVTQTPKHLITATGQRVTLRCSPRSGDLSVYWYQQSLDQGLQFLIQYYNGEERAKGNILERFSAQQFPDLHSELNLSSLELGDSALYFCASSVVGRGYNEQFFGPGTRLTVL.

The rearrangement joins TRBV28 to TRBJ2-2, with D perhaps matching TRBD1 (6 bases). V lost 6 bases and J 2 bases, leaving 16 bases between the germline ends. The length of the CDR3 is 16 residues. Germline CDR1 MDHEN, CDR2 SYDVKM. The CDR3 sequence is CASSRPRGQNTGELFF. For the CDR3, the DNA is TGTGCCAGCAGCCGCCCCAGGGGCCAAAACACCGGGGAGCTGTTTTTT.

The V call is TRBV6-1, the J call TRBJ2-1; TRBD2 aligns across 10 bases. J gave up 7 bases and V 4 bases, and 4 bases lay outside the gene matches. CDR1 is MNHNS and CDR2 is SASEGT in the germline V gene. CDR3 length: 14 residues. The CDR3 DNA reads TGTGCCAGCAGTGGCCTAGCGGGAGTAAATGAGCAGTTCTTC. Encoded protein: CASSGLAGVNEQFF.